This TCR beta chain was documented in a study of blood T cells in healthy people across ages. The table lists this clonotype with a few counts. The second PCR ran roughly 7 to 11 cycles with a sample-barcoded 5' primer and J-beta primers. TCRdb itself ran the 5' RACE reads through MiXCR, one entry per CDR3 protein. The table has 1 million or so distinct CDR3 sequences, approximately 26% seen once. Germline lookup yields CDR1 LGHNA and CDR2 YSLEER. The CDR3 loop spans 13 amino acids. These same data were also listed under a study on T cells of mothers and their children. This second report adds: The overlap seen between related mothers and children slightly exceeded that of unrelated pairs, though not significantly.

Source material: blood. V and J are TRBV4-3 and TRBJ2-5; D gene unclear. The J call could be wrong; TRBJ2-1 is a better fit for the DNA end. The sequence came from a girl aged 2-10 years in good health. As DNA, the CDR3 is TGCGCCAGCAGCCAAGAGTGGAACAATGAGCAGTTCTTC. It yields the protein CASSQEWNNEQFF.